A single sample gave rise to the 30 T cell receptor beta chains below, sequenced in a study of human T cells and chemical hapten exposure. TCRdb reprocessed the RACE reads with MiXCR, giving one entry per CDR3 protein. The sample holds about 180,000 distinct CDR3 sequences, 25% to 35% seen once. Described time point: pre-sensitization, week 0. Noted treatment: therapeutic diphenylcyclopropenone sensitization with weekly scalp DPC. The sample here was whole blood, taken in connection with sensitization to the hapten diphenylcyclopropenone (DPC). These TCRs come from a woman between 25 and 40 years old with alopecia areata. Some clones in this sample may be carry-over from other donors' samples.

This clonotype was observed a few times. DNA of the CDR3: TGCAGCGTTGACCGGGGTAGCGGGGGGGCCGTAGATACGCAGTATTTT. This translates into CSVDRGSGGAVDTQYF. The chain recombines TRBV29-1 with TRBJ2-3, with 11 bases lining up with TRBD2. Trimming took 3 bases from V and 5 from J; bases not matched to a gene: 10. This CDR3 has 16 amino acids. Germline V gene sequence: CDR1 SQVTM, CDR2 ANQGSEA.

The rearrangement joins TRBV29-1 to TRBJ2-4; 9 bases line up with TRBD1. Germline V gives CDR1 SQVTM, CDR2 ANQGSEA. This CDR3 contains 12 residues. Trimming cost V 7 bases and J 9 bases; bases outside gene matches: 7. CDR3 nucleotides: TGCAGCGCCAGGACAGGGGAGCCCATTCAGTACTTC. It is translated as CSARTGEPIQYF.

This clonotype was counted only a few times. V is TRBV18 and J is TRBJ1-1; possibly TRBD1 for D (5 bases). The ends were cut back, 2 bases at V and 2 bases at J, with 12 bases in the middle. This CDR3 is 15 amino acids long. The germline CDR1 and CDR2 sequences are KGHSH and LQKENI. This CDR3 is CASSPSGRENTEAFF. The CDR3 DNA follows: TGTGCCAGCTCACCAAGCGGCAGGGAAAACACTGAAGCTTTCTTT.

The CDR3 coding sequence is TGTGCCAGCAGTTACTCAAGGGCGGGAGGGAATGAGCAGTTCTTC. The encoded protein is CASSYSRAGGNEQFF. The rearrangement links TRBV6-5 to TRBJ2-1, with TRBD2 identical over 9 bases. Germline V gene sequence: CDR1 MNHEY, CDR2 SVGAGI. CDR3 length equals 15 residues. V lost 0 bases, J lost 7 bases, and 4 bases stayed unmatched.

The chain couples TRBV3-1 to TRBJ2-7; D is unresolved. The CDR3 has 14 residues. V dropped 4 bases and J dropped 0 bases, with 10 bases sitting between them. Germline V gene lookup returns CDR1 LGHDT and CDR2 YNNKEL (reference sequence). The chain's CDR3 is CASSPDGISYEQYF. As DNA, the CDR3 is TGTGCCAGCAGCCCGGACGGAATCTCCTACGAGCAGTACTTC.

The chain couples TRBV28 to TRBJ2-7, with a possible D match to TRBD2 (6 bases). Germline CDR1 and CDR2: MDHEN and SYDVKM. This CDR3 contains 13 residues. The V end was cut by 7 bases, the J end by 2 bases, with 12 bases between. The CDR3 loop reads CASTGGIAYEQYF. The CDR3 nucleotides read TGTGCCAGCACAGGAGGGATAGCCTACGAGCAGTACTTC.

V is TRBV29-1 and J is TRBJ1-1; a weak D match, TRBD1 (5 bases). Per germline, CDR1 SQVTM and CDR2 ANQGSEA. Trimming removed 5 bases from V and 2 bases from J, with 15 bases in between. The CDR3 spans 14 residues. In nucleotides, the CDR3 is TGCAGCGTTCGACCTGGGGGGTTTAACACTGAAGCTTTCTTT. Residues: CSVRPGGFNTEAFF.

A few counts support this clonotype. The chain combines TRBV27 with TRBJ1-2; D unresolved. Germline assignment: CDR1 MNHEY and CDR2 SMNVEV (reference sequence). CDR3 length equals 12 residues. The V and J ends lost 9 bases and 6 bases respectively, with 14 bases between them. CDR3: CARKGEGNGYTF. The CDR3 coding sequence is TGTGCCAGAAAGGGTGAAGGGAATGGCTACACCTTC.

The V call is TRBV4-1, the J call TRBJ2-1; a possible D gene is TRBD1 (6 bases). The CDR3 totals 14 residues. V dropped 3 bases and J dropped 6 bases, with 12 bases sitting between them. Germline CDR1 MGHRA, CDR2 YSYEKL. CDR3: CASSQGAESNEQFF. CDR3 DNA: TGCGCCAGCAGCCAGGGGGCAGAGAGCAATGAGCAGTTCTTC.

The chain employs TRBV19 and TRBJ2-5; TRBD1 or TRBD2 may be the D gene (6 bases each). This CDR3 region has 16 residues. Germline lookup yields CDR1 LNHDA and CDR2 SQIVND (reference sequence). The ends were cut back, 3 bases at V and 2 bases at J, with 16 bases in the middle. The CDR3 loop is CASSITFRRGQETQYF. The CDR3 DNA reads as TGTGCCAGTAGTATTACCTTTAGGAGGGGGCAAGAGACCCAGTACTTC.

This clonotype was seen only a few times. The chain employs TRBV4-2 and TRBJ2-3, with D uncertain. This CDR3 contains 13 residues. Per the germline V gene, CDR1 is LGHNA and CDR2 is YNFKEQ. Trimming shortened V by 1 base and J by 3 bases, and 5 bases separated the two germline ends. This CDR3 is CASSQGRTDTQYF. As DNA, the CDR3 is TGTGCCAGCAGCCAAGGGAGAACAGATACGCAGTATTTT.

The V gene is TRBV4-3, the J gene TRBJ2-7; D unclear. Germline CDR1 reads LGHNA; CDR2 reads YSLEER. The V gene lost 1 base and the J gene lost 0 bases, with 7 bases spanning the gap. The CDR3 loop spans 14 amino acids. The DNA of the CDR3 is TGCGCCAGCAGCCAAGCGCCCCTCTCCTACGAGCAGTACTTC. Protein product: CASSQAPLSYEQYF.

The chain has TRBV6-5 and TRBJ2-1; 14 bases align to TRBD2. The CDR3 totals 15 residues. The germline CDR1 and CDR2 sequences are MNHEY and SVGAGI. With V trimmed by 5 bases and J by 9 bases, 6 bases remained unmatched. CDR3 sequence reads: CASSDPGLAGVEQFF. The CDR3 nucleotides read TGTGCCAGCAGTGATCCGGGACTAGCGGGAGTTGAGCAGTTCTTC.

The chain has TRBV6-5 and TRBJ1-2; maybe TRBD1 (5 bases). This CDR3 comprises 13 residues. Germline V CDR1 and CDR2: MNHEY, SVGAGI. V was shortened by 2 bases and J by 8 bases, with 12 bases between the two germline ends. The CDR3 protein is CASSYRTRDGYTF. The CDR3 region has the DNA TGTGCCAGCAGTTACAGGACCAGGGACGGCTACACCTTC.

This clonotype has a handful of counts. V usage is TRBV4-3 and J usage is TRBJ1-3, with 7 bases lining up with TRBD1. The germline CDR1 and CDR2 sequences are LGHNA and YSLEER. The CDR3 consists of 16 residues. With V trimmed by 1 base and J by 2 bases, 5 bases remained unmatched. DNA of the CDR3: TGCGCCAGCAGCCAAGGACAGGGTGAGGCTGGAAACACCATATATTTT. This translates into CASSQGQGEAGNTIYF.

The rearrangement links TRBV20-1 to TRBJ2-7; no firm D call. Trimming left V 4 bases short and J 2 bases short, with 12 bases between. CDR3 length: 13 residues. Germline CDR1 DFQATT, CDR2 SNEGSKA (reference sequence). The CDR3 spells CSATNLSTYEQYF. In DNA, the CDR3 is TGCAGTGCTACCAACCTGAGTACCTACGAGCAGTACTTC.

This clonotype was detected a few times. V and J are TRBV7-6 and TRBJ1-6; possible D gene TRBD1, 5 bases. V was cut by 5 bases and J by 4 bases, with 6 bases left in between. Germline V gene lookup returns CDR1 SGHVS and CDR2 FNYEAQ. The CDR3 loop spans 13 amino acids. CDR3 sequence reads: CASSAGYNSPLHF. The DNA for the CDR3 is TGTGCCAGCAGCGCAGGGTATAATTCACCCCTCCACTTT.

This clonotype was seen a few times. The chain carries TRBV2 and TRBJ2-1, with a tentative D call TRBD2 (6 bases). V dropped 2 bases and J dropped 7 bases, with 9 bases sitting between them. The CDR3 has 13 residues. Looked up from germline, CDR1 is SNHLY and CDR2 is FYNNEI. CDR3 sequence: CASSEIGGNEQFF. The CDR3 region has the DNA TGTGCCAGCAGTGAAATTGGGGGGAATGAGCAGTTCTTC.

This clonotype was recorded at least ten times. The chain recombines TRBV28 with TRBJ2-5, with TRBD1 matching over 12 bases. With V trimmed by 5 bases and J by 10 bases, 5 bases remained unmatched. The CDR3 is 13 residues long. Germline V gives CDR1 MDHEN, CDR2 SYDVKM. The CDR3 DNA sequence: TGTGCCAGCAGTCTGGGACAGGGGGCCAGCCAGTACTTC. It is translated as CASSLGQGASQYF.

The chain joins TRBV10-3 to TRBJ2-3; no clear D gene. Germline CDR1 ENHRY, CDR2 SYGVKD. This CDR3 is built from 14 residues. V gave up 0 bases and J gave up 2 bases, with 6 bases separating them. For the CDR3, the DNA is TGTGCCATCAGTGAGTCGACCCACACAGATACGCAGTATTTT. Its protein product is CAISESTHTDTQYF.

This clonotype showed up just a few times. The chain joins TRBV19 to TRBJ1-5, with TRBD1 matching 7 bases. Germline loops: CDR1 LNHDA, CDR2 SQIVND (reference sequence). This CDR3 has 14 residues. The CDR3 coding sequence is TGTGCTACTACCGGGACAGTAAGCAATCAGCCCCAGCATTTT. The encoded protein is CATTGTVSNQPQHF.

There are many counts of this clonotype. The chain's CDR3 is CASSSPRGIGSPLHF. The CDR3 coding sequence is TGTGCCAGCAGCTCCCCCAGGGGGATCGGTTCACCCCTCCACTTT. This chain links TRBV7-9 with TRBJ1-6; 7 bases line up with TRBD1. CDR3 length equals 15 residues. V lost 4 bases and J lost 9; bases outside the gene matches: 9. Per germline, CDR1 SEHNR and CDR2 FQNEAQ (reference sequence).

The chain carries TRBV11-2 and TRBJ2-1; a possible D gene is TRBD2 (5 bases). Germline V gene lookup returns CDR1 SGHAT and CDR2 FQNNGV. The CDR3 is 15 amino acids. V shed 4 bases and J shed 2 bases, with 12 bases lying between them. In nucleotides, the CDR3 is TGTGCCAGCAGCTCCGAACTAGGCCCCTACAATGAGCAGTTCTTC. The encoded protein is CASSSELGPYNEQFF. Full variable domain (remainder filled in from reference TRBV11-2 and TRBJ2-1): EAGVAQSPRYKIIEKRQSVAFWCNPISGHATLYWYQQILGQGPKLLIQFQNNGVVDDSQLPKDRFSAERLKGVDSTLKIQPAKLEDSAVYLCASSSELGPYNEQFFGPGTRLTVL.

This clonotype was seen only a few times. The chain links TRBV11-2 to TRBJ2-1; D unresolved. Looked up from germline, CDR1 is SGHAT and CDR2 is FQNNGV. This CDR3 contains 15 residues. The V gene lost 1 base and the J gene lost 3 bases, with 10 bases spanning the gap. CDR3 sequence reads: CASSLGVTFYNEQFF. The CDR3 coding sequence is TGTGCCAGCAGCTTAGGGGTGACTTTCTACAATGAGCAGTTCTTC.

This clonotype has a handful of counts. The rearrangement joins TRBV29-1 to TRBJ2-3; D gene ambiguous. The CDR3 has 12 amino acids. V shed 2 bases and J shed 2 bases, with 5 bases lying between them. Germline CDR1 SQVTM, CDR2 ANQGSEA. Here the CDR3 reads CSVETVTDTQYF. The CDR3 nucleotides read TGCAGCGTTGAAACAGTCACAGATACGCAGTATTTT.

V and J are TRBV5-1 and TRBJ2-3; a possible D gene is TRBD2 (6 bases). Germline CDR1 is SGHRS and CDR2 is YFSETQ. With 0 bases removed from V and 4 bases from J, the gap between germline ends came to 12 bases. The CDR3 extends over 15 amino acids. The DNA of the CDR3 is TGCGCCAGCAGCTTGGCCGGGGAGGCGGCAGATACGCAGTATTTT. This encodes CASSLAGEAADTQYF.

This clonotype was detected only once. The V call is TRBV6-5, the J call TRBJ2-3; D is possibly TRBD2 (7 bases). The CDR3 runs 15 residues. V was trimmed by 7 bases and J by 5 bases, leaving 19 bases between them. Germline-derived CDR1 and CDR2 are MNHEY and SVGAGI. The CDR3 spells CASKRGGMVIDTQYF. CDR3 DNA sequence: TGTGCCAGCAAAAGGGGGGGCATGGTGATAGATACGCAGTATTTT.

This clonotype showed up just a few times. The V gene is TRBV5-1, the J gene TRBJ1-4; 9 positions agree with TRBD1. The CDR3 extends over 15 amino acids. V gave up 4 bases and J gave up 8 bases; unmatched junction bases: 9. In germline, CDR1 is SGHRS, CDR2 YFSETQ. The DNA for the CDR3 is TGCGCCAGCAGCGCTTACAGGGGGCTTTCCGAAAAACTGTTTTTT. Protein: CASSAYRGLSEKLFF.

There are a few counts of this clonotype. V gene TRBV4-3 combines with J gene TRBJ2-2, with D perhaps TRBD1 (6 bases). Germline CDR1 reads LGHNA; CDR2 reads YSLEER. The CDR3 sequence is 15 residues long. The ends were cut back, 4 bases at V and 4 bases at J, with 13 bases in the middle. The CDR3 nucleotides are TGCGCCAGCAGCCCCCGGGACACATTCACCGGGGAGCTGTTTTTT. Its protein product is CASSPRDTFTGELFF.

This clonotype was counted a few times. V gene TRBV6-5 combines with J gene TRBJ1-6; 9 positions agree with TRBD1. The CDR3 has 16 amino acids. V shed 6 bases, J shed 8 bases, and the junction held 11 bases outside the gene matches. Germline V gene lookup returns CDR1 MNHEY and CDR2 SVGAGI. The CDR3 sequence: CASRRHTGGRDSPLHF. The CDR3 DNA reads TGTGCCAGCAGACGACACACAGGGGGCCGAGATTCACCCCTCCACTTT.